Listed below are T cell receptor beta chains from one sample, sequenced in a study of T cell responses to AZD1222 COVID-19 vaccine. Profiling relied on immunoSEQ multiplex PCR, and the TCRdb table lists in-frame clones only, not all of them. The data contain some 98,000 clones, 70% to 85% of them singletons. Sequenced material: peripheral blood, taken 28 days after the second AZD1222 dose. These receptors originate from an adult who received the AZD1222 COVID-19 vaccine. Both conserved end residues are part of each CDR3. A D gene is named only where the DNA matches it firmly. Clone size is given for some rows only: seen once, a few or many times, or a class if the clone is expanded.

-,TRBJ2-3,-,TRBV9,TGTGCCAGCAGCGTAGTGCCAGGAACAGATACGCAGTATTTT,CASSVVPGTDTQYF
-,TRBJ2-7,once,TRBV11-2,TGTGCCAGCAGCTCCTCATACCAGTACGAGCAGTACTTC,CASSSSYQYEQYF
-,TRBJ1-1,-,TRBV12-2,TGTGCAAGTCGCCCTCGGAGTAGGGGTAACACTGAAGCTTTCTTT,CASRPRSRGNTEAFF
TRBD1,TRBJ1-2,-,TRBV14,TGTGCCAGCAGCCCTTGGGGACAGGGGACTAGCGGCTACACCTTC,CASSPWGQGTSGYTF
-,TRBJ1-1,-,TRBV12-3/TRBV12-4,TGTGCCAGCAGTTTCCACACTGAAGCTTTCTTT,CASSFHTEAFF
-,TRBJ1-5,-,TRBV3-1/TRBV3-2,TGTGCCAGCAGCCAAGGAGGGCTTCAGCCCCAGCATTTT,CASSQGGLQPQHF
TRBD1,TRBJ2-2,-,TRBV28,TGTGCCAGCAGTTTAGGAGGACAGGGGGCTTTCCTCACCGGGGAGCTGTTTTTT,CASSLGGQGAFLTGELFF
TRBD1,TRBJ2-5,-,TRBV7-9,TGTGCCAGCAGCGAGACAGGGACGGGGACCCAGTACTTC,CASSETGTGTQYF
-,TRBJ2-1,-,TRBV7-3,TGTGCCAGCAGCTTAAGTAGGGTCAATGAGCAGTTCTTC,CASSLSRVNEQFF
TRBD1,TRBJ2-7,few,TRBV7-3,TGTGCCAGCAGCCCAGGACAGGGGGCCTACGAGCAGTACTTC,CASSPGQGAYEQYF
-,TRBJ1-1,few,TRBV5-8,TGTGCCAGCAGTCCGCTTTTCAACACTGAAGCTTTCTTT,CASSPLFNTEAFF
-,TRBJ1-1,-,TRBV19,TGTGCCACCTTCGCGGGGTACACTGAAGCTTTCTTT,CATFAGYTEAFF
-,TRBJ1-6,-,TRBV7-8,TGTGCCAGCAGCTTAGCAGGGTCTCTCCTCCACTTT,CASSLAGSLLHF
TRBD2,TRBJ2-7,few,TRBV5-1,TGCGCCAGCAGCTTGGTGGCGGGGGGTCCGGACTACGAGCAGTACTTC,CASSLVAGGPDYEQYF
-,TRBJ1-1,-,TRBV6-5,TGTGCCAGCAGTTATTCGGGGCTTATTGGGACCGTTGAAGCTTTCTTT,CASSYSGLIGTVEAFF
TRBD2,TRBJ2-5,-,TRBV5-1,TGCGCCAGCAGTTGGGGACTAGCGGCCAACCAAGAGACCCAGTACTTC,CASSWGLAANQETQYF
-,TRBJ1-2,once,TRBV3-1/TRBV3-2,TGTGCCAGCAGCCATCAGTGGACCGATTCCTATGGCTACACCTTC,CASSHQWTDSYGYTF
TRBD2,TRBJ2-1,-,TRBV7-3,TGTGCCAGCAGCTTATCCCGGACTAGCGGGGGGAACAATGAGCAGTTCTTC,CASSLSRTSGGNNEQFF
TRBD1,TRBJ1-5,-,TRBV6-1,TGTGCCAGCAGTGAATCGGAGGGGACAGACCAGCCCCAGCATTTT,CASSESEGTDQPQHF
TRBD1,TRBJ1-3,-,TRBV28,TGTGCCAGCAGTTTGGACCTCCAGGGGGCATCTGGAAACACCATATATTTT,CASSLDLQGASGNTIYF
TRBD2,TRBJ2-7,-,TRBV20-1,TGCAGTGCTAGTGGATCCAGCGGGGGGCGTCTCTACGAGCAGTACTTC,CSASGSSGGRLYEQYF
TRBD2,TRBJ2-3,-,TRBV27,TGTGCCAGCAGACAACAGGCGGGAGTAAAGGATACGCAGTATTTT,CASRQQAGVKDTQYF
-,TRBJ1-1,-,TRBV3-1/TRBV3-2,TGTGCCAGCAGCCAATGGACAGTACTAAACACTGAAGCTTTCTTT,CASSQWTVLNTEAFF
-,TRBJ1-3,-,TRBV6-5,TGTGCCAGCAGTTATTCGGCGGACTCCTCTGGAAACACCATATATTTT,CASSYSADSSGNTIYF
-,TRBJ2-5,-,TRBV30,TGTGCCTGGAGTGGGTTTGGTATGGGAACCCCTTCATCCGAGACCCAGTACTTC,CAWSGFGMGTPSSETQYF
TRBD2,TRBJ2-7,-,TRBV6-5,TGTGCCAGCAGTTATGCGGGAGGCGAGCAGTACTTC,CASSYAGGEQYF
TRBD2,TRBJ2-3,-,TRBV9,TGTGCCAGCAGCCCCAGAGAACCTAGCGGGAACACAGATACGCAGTATTTT,CASSPREPSGNTDTQYF
-,TRBJ1-1,-,TRBV5-1,TGCGCCAGCAGCTTAGGGGCTGAGAACACTGAAGCTTTCTTT,CASSLGAENTEAFF
-,TRBJ2-2,-,TRBV9,TGTGCCAGCAGCGCCCAGACAGGCTTCACCGGGGAGCTGTTTTTT,CASSAQTGFTGELFF
TRBD1,TRBJ2-3,once,TRBV7-9,TGTGCCAGCAGCTTAGCGGTGCCTGGACAGGGGCCAGATACGCAGTATTTT,CASSLAVPGQGPDTQYF
-,TRBJ2-5,-,TRBV5-1,TGCGCCAGCAGCTGGGGGACATTTGGTGAAGAGACCCAGTACTTC,CASSWGTFGEETQYF
-,TRBJ1-2,-,TRBV18,TGTGCCAGCTCACCAATGTCCGACGCTAACTATGGCTACACCTTC,CASSPMSDANYGYTF
TRBD2,TRBJ2-7,-,TRBV5-6,TGTGCCAGCAGGGGCGGGGGGCAGAATTACGAGCAGTACTTC,CASRGGGQNYEQYF
-,TRBJ2-7,-,TRBV5-1,TGCGCCAGCAGCATGGGTGGAGGGGGACCCTACGAGCAGTACTTC,CASSMGGGGPYEQYF
-,TRBJ1-2,-,TRBV19,TGTGCCAGTACCGCCCCCCAGCTTGGGGGCTACACCTTC,CASTAPQLGGYTF
TRBD1,TRBJ1-1,-,TRBV28,TGTGCCAGCAGTTCGCTCCCGTGGACAGGGGAAACAATGAACACTGAAGCTTTCTTT,CASSSLPWTGETMNTEAFF
-,TRBJ1-1,-,TRBV11-1,TGTGCCAGCAGCTTAGTGGGTCAGACTGAAGCTTTCTTT,CASSLVGQTEAFF
-,TRBJ1-1,-,TRBV5-1,TGCGCCAGCAGCTTGCGTTCGGGGGCGACTGAAGCTTTCTTT,CASSLRSGATEAFF
-,TRBJ1-3,-,TRBV9,TGTGCCAGCAGCGTAGCCTTGGTGGCGCCTGGAAACACCATATATTTT,CASSVALVAPGNTIYF
-,TRBJ1-5,-,TRBV6-6,TGTGCCAGCCATGCAGGGACGCAGCCCCAGCATTTT,CASHAGTQPQHF
TRBD1,TRBJ2-3,-,TRBV11-3,TGTGCCAGCGGGGGACAGGGGTTTTTCGGCCCAGATACGCAGTATTTT,CASGGQGFFGPDTQYF
TRBD2,TRBJ2-5,-,TRBV11-3,TGTGCCAGCAGCTTAGCAAGACTAGCCGGGACCCAGTACTTC,CASSLARLAGTQYF
-,TRBJ1-1,-,TRBV7-8,TGTGCCAGCAGCCTCCCGGGATCTCCGAACACTGAAGCTTTCTTT,CASSLPGSPNTEAFF
-,TRBJ2-3,-,TRBV10-3,TGTGCCATCAGTGAAGCCCCCCAGCCCACAGATACGCAGTATTTT,CAISEAPQPTDTQYF
-,TRBJ1-2,-,TRBV6-2/TRBV6-3,TGTGCCAGCAGCCCCGACGTCTATGGCTACACCTTC,CASSPDVYGYTF
TRBD2,TRBJ2-3,-,TRBV4-1,TGCGCCAGCAACCGCGGGACTAGCGGGGGCGATACGCAGTATTTT,CASNRGTSGGDTQYF